The T cell receptor beta chain under discussion was sequenced for a study of OX40 agonist ivuxolimab in advanced cancers. Study overall: Melanoma, hepatocellular carcinoma, head and neck or renal cell cancer occurred in dose-escalation patients.

Concerning this clone itself: As yet, its antigen is unknown.

Study observations and caveats: On average, CD8+ T cells showed a greater number of expanded clones than CD4+. Blood T cells, both CD4+ and CD8+, expanded clonally by week 6 at 0.1 to 3.0 mg/kg.

Sequencing was performed with immunoSEQ multiplex PCR; in TCRdb, only in-frame clones are kept and a portion is missing. The sample includes tens of thousands of clones, roughly 80% seen only once; the top ten take about 2.4%. The CDR3 runs 14 residues. This clonotype was sampled from an adult with an advanced solid tumor such as melanoma, head and neck, liver or kidney cancer. Sample: CD4+ or CD8+ T cells sorted from blood, taken in a trial of the OX40 agonist ivuxolimab. The rearrangement joins TRBV21-1 to TRBJ2-5. TRBV21-1 is a documented pseudogene. Here the CDR3 reads CASSKKRAGETQYF. The CDR3 coding sequence is TGTGCCAGCAGCAAAAAACGGGCCGGAGAGACCCAGTACTTC.